The 22 T cell receptor beta chains below come from one sample, sequenced in a study of blood T cell repertoires in COVID-19. The repertoire was sequenced with immunoSEQ multiplex PCR; TCRdb's copy has only in-frame clones and lacks some. The data hold 400,000 to 550,000 clones, with about 89% observed a single time. The sequenced material came from peripheral blood. The receptor set was obtained from a young woman with acute or convalescent COVID-19.

The gene calls are TRBV7-3 and TRBJ2-3; D gene uncertain. CDR1 is SGHTA and CDR2 is FQGTGA in the germline V gene. Between the trimmed V and J ends, which lost 2 bases and 4 bases, there was a span of 4 bases. The CDR3 is 12 amino acids. The CDR3 loop is CASSLEADTQYF. CDR3 DNA: TGTGCCAGCAGCTTAGAGGCAGATACGCAGTATTTT.

The chain employs TRBV11-3 and TRBJ1-3; D remains unclear. V lost 5 bases and J 0 bases, leaving 11 bases between the germline ends. The length of the CDR3 is 15 residues. Germline values: CDR1 SGHNT, CDR2 YENEEA. Here the CDR3 DNA reads TGTGCCAGCAGCCCTACGCTTCTCTCTGGAAACACCATATATTTT. Its translation is CASSPTLLSGNTIYF. Full variable domain (remainder filled in from reference TRBV11-3 and TRBJ1-3): EAGVVQSPRYKIIEKKQPVAFWCNPISGHNTLYWYLQNLGQGPELLIRYENEEAVDDSQLPKDRFSAERLKGVDSTLKIQPAELGDSAVYLCASSPTLLSGNTIYFGEGSWLTVV.

V usage is TRBV30 and J usage is TRBJ1-6; D ambiguous. Per germline, CDR1 GTSNPN and CDR2 SVGIG (reference sequence). Trimming shortened V by 0 bases and J by 0 bases, and 6 bases separated the two germline ends. This CDR3 region has 15 residues. CDR3 in amino acids: CAWSVLGSYNSPLHF. The DNA for the CDR3 is TGTGCCTGGAGTGTTCTAGGCTCCTATAATTCACCCCTCCACTTT.

The genes are TRBV5-1 and TRBJ2-3; 9 nucleotides line up with TRBD1. The CDR3 runs to 17 residues. Germline values: CDR1 SGHRS, CDR2 YFSETQ. V lost 4 bases to trimming and J lost 0 bases; unmatched junction nucleotides: 9. Written as DNA, the CDR3 is TGCGCCAGCAGCCTGGGGACAGGGACACTTAGCACAGATACGCAGTATTTT. This codes for CASSLGTGTLSTDTQYF.

This clone was found a few times. This rearrangement joins TRBV2 to TRBJ2-2, with 8 bases identical to TRBD2. The CDR3 extends over 14 amino acids. The germline V gene has CDR1 SNHLY and CDR2 FYNNEI. The trim removed 5 bases at V and 7 bases at J, leaving 6 bases unmatched. The CDR3 nucleotides are TGTGCCAGCAGTCCCCGGGGGGGGAGCGGGGAGCTGTTTTTT. It is translated as CASSPRGGSGELFF. Full variable domain (rest looked up from reference TRBV2 and TRBJ2-2): EPEVTQTPSHQVTQMGQEVILRCVPISNHLYFYWYRQILGQKVEFLVSFYNNEISEKSEIFDDQFSVERPDGSNFTLKIRSTKLEDSAMYFCASSPRGGSGELFFGEGSRLTVL.

V and J are TRBV3-1 (or the pseudogene TRBV3-2) and TRBJ2-5; tentative D call: TRBD2 (6 bases). The CDR3 length is 15 residues. In germline, CDR1 is LGHDT, CDR2 YNNKEL (reference sequence). V lost 0 bases to trimming and J lost 5 bases, with 13 bases between them. The CDR3 region is CASSQDGGLVETQYF. As DNA, the CDR3 is TGTGCCAGCAGCCAAGACGGGGGACTCGTGGAGACCCAGTACTTC.

The chain couples TRBV3-1 (or the pseudogene TRBV3-2) to TRBJ1-2; TRBD1 might be the D (6 bases). The V end was cut by 0 bases, the J end by 6 bases, with 11 bases between. The germline V gene has CDR1 LGHDT and CDR2 YNNKEL (reference sequence). The CDR3 has 14 amino acids. In DNA form, the CDR3 reads TGTGCCAGCAGCCAAGATTGGTCAGGGGATGGCTACACCTTC. Encoded protein: CASSQDWSGDGYTF.

This chain connects TRBV11-1 to TRBJ2-1; TRBD2 matches at 7 bases. J was trimmed by 10 bases and V by 5 bases; bases with no gene match: 8. The CDR3 is 13 residues long. Germline V gene sequence: CDR1 SGHAT, CDR2 FQDESV (reference sequence). The CDR3 coding sequence is TGTGCCAGCAGCCCACTAGCGCAGAGGGAGCAGTTCTTC. Protein: CASSPLAQREQFF.

This clone was recorded a few times. CDR3 protein: CASSEAWANGELFF. As DNA, the CDR3 is TGTGCCAGCAGTGAAGCTTGGGCTAACGGGGAGCTGTTTTTT. V usage is TRBV6-1 and J usage is TRBJ2-2; D is undetermined. The germline gives CDR1 MNHNS, CDR2 SASEGT. V was clipped by 0 bases and J by 7 bases, with 9 bases between them. The CDR3 consists of 14 residues.

The V and J genes are TRBV27 and TRBJ2-7; 9 bases map to TRBD1. With V trimmed by 2 bases and J by 0 bases, 5 bases remained unmatched. This CDR3 has 16 residues. Per the germline V gene, CDR1 is MNHEY and CDR2 is SMNVEV (reference sequence). In nucleotides, the CDR3 is TGTGCCAGCAGTTTAGGTACAGGGGGCAGCTCCTACGAGCAGTACTTC. Protein product: CASSLGTGGSSYEQYF.

The V and J genes are TRBV19 and TRBJ1-5; D may be TRBD1 (5 bases). V was shortened by 8 bases and J by 11 bases, with 10 bases between the two germline ends. The CDR3 extends over 10 amino acids. Germline V lookup: CDR1 LNHDA, CDR2 SQIVND (reference sequence). CDR3 in DNA: TGTGCCAGTGGGGGGAGAGCCCAGCATTTT. Translation gives CASGGRAQHF.

This clone appeared a few times. The genes are TRBV4-1 and TRBJ2-7, with D perhaps matching TRBD1 (6 bases). Germline-derived CDR1 and CDR2 are MGHRA and YSYEKL. Between the trimmed V and J ends, which lost 2 bases and 4 bases, there was a span of 9 bases. The CDR3 has 13 residues. The CDR3 nucleotides are TGCGCCAGCAGCCAACAGCAGGGGTACGAGCAGTACTTC. Protein product: CASSQQQGYEQYF.

The rearrangement links TRBV2 to TRBJ2-5; 7 positions agree with TRBD1. The CDR3 contains 12 residues. After removal of 7 bases from V and 4 bases from J, the junction contained 3 bases not matched to a gene. Per the germline V gene, CDR1 is SNHLY and CDR2 is FYNNEI. This CDR3 reads CASTPGGETQYF. As DNA, the CDR3 is TGTGCCAGCACCCCAGGGGGAGAGACCCAGTACTTC.

This clone was seen a single time. The rearrangement joins TRBV29-1 to TRBJ1-1, with D tentatively TRBD1 (6 bases). The V gene's germline CDR1 is SQVTM and CDR2 ANQGSEA. The CDR3 totals 14 residues. Trimming pared 4 bases from V and 5 bases from J, leaving 17 bases between. The CDR3 loop reads CSVAKRQADTEAFF. Written as DNA, the CDR3 is TGCAGCGTTGCTAAGAGACAGGCGGATACTGAAGCTTTCTTT. The variable domain in full, with the rest retrieved from reference TRBV29-1 and TRBJ1-1, is SAVISQKPSRDICQRGTSLTIQCQVDSQVTMMFWYRQQPGQSLTLIATANQGSEATYESGFVIDKFPISRPNLTFSTLTVSNMSPEDSSIYLCSVAKRQADTEAFFGQGTRLTVV.

This clone has only one observation. The chain links TRBV13 to TRBJ2-5; 9 nucleotides align to TRBD1. V lost 5 bases to trimming and J lost 5 bases; unmatched junction nucleotides: 9. The CDR3 covers 15 residues. CDR1 is PRHDT, CDR2 FYEKMQ, per germline (reference sequence). The CDR3, as DNA: TGTGCCAGCAGCCTGAGGACAGGGGTAAAGGAGACCCAGTACTTC. Translated, it gives CASSLRTGVKETQYF.

The V gene is TRBV9, the J gene TRBJ2-5; 11 bases match TRBD2. The germline V gene encodes CDR1 SGDLS and CDR2 YYNGEE. The V and J ends lost 3 bases and 3 bases, in that order; junction bases with no gene match: 7. CDR3 size: 16 residues. The CDR3 DNA sequence: TGTGCCAGCAGCGCTTCTAGCGGGGGGTCTGAAGAGACCCAGTACTTC. Protein: CASSASSGGSEETQYF.

This chain uses TRBV21-1 with TRBJ2-7; the DNA was not compared with TRBD1, the D call given in the table. TRBV21-1 is termed a pseudogene. This CDR3 spans 14 amino acids. CDR3 DNA: TGTGCCAGCAGCAAAGCCCCAGGGTCCTACGAGCAGTACTTC. Translating gives CASSKAPGSYEQYF.

The CDR3 DNA is TGTGTCACCGGGGGAACCTACGAGCAGTACTTC. It specifies CVTGGTYEQYF. The rearrangement joins TRBV28 to TRBJ2-7; a weak D match, TRBD2 (6 bases). The CDR3 is made up of 11 amino acids. From germline, CDR1 is MDHEN and CDR2 SYDVKM.

V is TRBV6-1 and J is TRBJ1-5, with D maybe TRBD1 (6 bases). Germline-derived CDR1 and CDR2 are MNHNS and SASEGT. The CDR3 length is 14 residues. V lost 3 bases and J lost 4, with 10 bases in between. Here the CDR3 DNA reads TGTGCCAGCAGTGACAATACAGGGAATCAGCCCCAGCATTTT. Its protein is CASSDNTGNQPQHF.

The rearrangement joins TRBV2 to TRBJ2-7; D call uncertain. Germline lookup yields CDR1 SNHLY and CDR2 FYNNEI. V was clipped by 4 bases and J by 3 bases, with 13 bases between them. This CDR3 has 14 residues. The CDR3 spells CASSAETRFYEQYF. Here the CDR3 DNA reads TGTGCCAGCAGTGCCGAGACACGATTCTACGAGCAGTACTTC.

The chain uses TRBV10-2 and TRBJ1-4; D may be TRBD1 (5 bases). With 2 bases removed from V and 8 bases from J, the gap between germline ends came to 18 bases. Germline values: CDR1 WSHSY, CDR2 SAAADI. CDR3 size: 16 residues. The CDR3 protein is CASSETRDRLGEKLFF. DNA for the CDR3: TGCGCCAGCAGTGAGACCCGGGACCGACTAGGCGAAAAACTGTTTTTT.

The table lists this clone with a few counts. The chain employs TRBV7-6 and TRBJ2-7; 8 nucleotides match TRBD1. Germline CDR1 reads SGHVS; CDR2 reads FNYEAQ. CDR3 length: 13 amino acids. V lost 5 bases and J lost 5; bases outside the gene matches: 5. The DNA of the CDR3 is TGTGCCAGCAGCCGCGACAGGGGCCACGAGCAGTACTTC. Encoded protein: CASSRDRGHEQYF.